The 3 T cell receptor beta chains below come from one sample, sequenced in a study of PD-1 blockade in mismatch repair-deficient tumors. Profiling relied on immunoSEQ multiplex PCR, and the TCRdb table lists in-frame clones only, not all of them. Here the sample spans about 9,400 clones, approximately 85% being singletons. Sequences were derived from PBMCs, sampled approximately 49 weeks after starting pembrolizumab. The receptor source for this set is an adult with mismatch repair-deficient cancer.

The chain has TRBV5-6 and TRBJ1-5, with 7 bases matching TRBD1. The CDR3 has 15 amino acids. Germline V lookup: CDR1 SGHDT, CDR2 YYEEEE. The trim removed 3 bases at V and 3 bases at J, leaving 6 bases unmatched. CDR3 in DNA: TGTGCCAGCAGCTCCCGGACAGGATACAATCAGCCCCAGCATTTT. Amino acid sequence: CASSSRTGYNQPQHF.

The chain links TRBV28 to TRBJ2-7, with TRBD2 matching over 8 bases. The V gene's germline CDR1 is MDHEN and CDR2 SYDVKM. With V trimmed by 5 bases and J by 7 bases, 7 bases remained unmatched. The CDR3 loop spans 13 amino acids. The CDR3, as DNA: TGTGCCAGCAGTCCCGGGACTAGAAGTGAGCAGTACTTC. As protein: CASSPGTRSEQYF.

The CDR3 is CASSLGAPGYTF. The CDR3 DNA follows: TGCGCCAGCAGCTTGGGGGCACCTGGCTACACCTTC. The chain recombines TRBV5-1 with TRBJ1-2; D uncertain. The V gene lost 0 bases and the J gene lost 7 bases, with 7 bases spanning the gap. Per germline, CDR1 SGHRS and CDR2 YFSETQ. This CDR3 region has 12 residues.